This is a list of T cell receptor beta chains from one sample in a study of cytotoxic CD8 clonotypes in ibrutinib-treated CLL. The table came from immunoSEQ multiplex PCR; TCRdb's copy has only in-frame clones and leaves some out. The table includes tens of thousands of clones, just under 70% detected once. Sequencing used PBMCs, obtained after 24 months of ibrutinib treatment. These receptors all come from a human donor with chronic lymphocytic leukemia. CDR3s include the opening cysteine and the closing phenylalanine or tryptophan. Each record gives: CDR3 protein, CDR3 DNA, J gene, clone size, V gene, D gene. A D gene is named only where the DNA matches it firmly. Clone size is shown for a subset of rows, as once, few, many or a class of expanded clone.

CDR3 protein: CASRPTRQETQYF
CDR3 DNA: TGTGCCAGCAGGCCCACTAGACAAGAGACCCAGTACTTC
J gene: TRBJ2-5
clone size: -
V gene: TRBV2
D gene: -

CDR3 protein: CASSFSGAAYNEQFF
CDR3 DNA: TGTGCCAGCAGTTTTTCCGGGGCGGCCTACAATGAGCAGTTCTTC
J gene: TRBJ2-1
clone size: -
V gene: TRBV27
D gene: -

CDR3 protein: CASRLAGGKETQYF
CDR3 DNA: TGTGCCAGCAGACTAGCGGGGGGGAAGGAGACCCAGTACTTC
J gene: TRBJ2-5
clone size: -
V gene: TRBV5-6
D gene: TRBD2

CDR3 protein: CASRGINTEAFF
CDR3 DNA: TGTGCCAGCAGGGGCATCAACACTGAAGCTTTCTTT
J gene: TRBJ1-1
clone size: -
V gene: TRBV27
D gene: -

CDR3 protein: CASSLGLSANQPQHF
CDR3 DNA: TGCGCCAGCAGCTTGGGCCTTTCTGCCAATCAGCCCCAGCATTTT
J gene: TRBJ1-5
clone size: few
V gene: TRBV5-1
D gene: -

CDR3 protein: CASSSRTGGNGDEQFF
CDR3 DNA: TGCGCCAGCAGCTCACGGACAGGGGGTAATGGCGATGAGCAGTTCTTC
J gene: TRBJ2-1
clone size: many
V gene: TRBV5-1
D gene: TRBD1

CDR3 protein: CASSPRVAGDTEAFF
CDR3 DNA: TGTGCCAGCAGCCCACGTGTGGCCGGGGACACTGAAGCTTTCTTT
J gene: TRBJ1-1
clone size: -
V gene: TRBV7-8
D gene: -

CDR3 protein: CASRTGDNSPLHF
CDR3 DNA: TGTGCCAGCAGAACAGGGGATAATTCACCCCTCCACTTT
J gene: TRBJ1-6
clone size: -
V gene: TRBV5-4
D gene: TRBD1

CDR3 protein: CASSKRGEASSSPLHF
CDR3 DNA: TGTGCCAGCAGCAAGCGAGGGGAGGCCAGTTCTTCACCCCTCCACTTT
J gene: TRBJ1-6
clone size: -
V gene: TRBV7-9
D gene: -

CDR3 protein: CSVRDRESTEAFF
CDR3 DNA: TGCAGCGTCCGGGACAGGGAGAGCACTGAAGCTTTCTTT
J gene: TRBJ1-1
clone size: once
V gene: TRBV29-1
D gene: TRBD1

CDR3 protein: CASSPPPSTGELFF
CDR3 DNA: TGTGCCAGCTCACCACCACCGAGCACCGGGGAGCTGTTTTTT
J gene: TRBJ2-2
clone size: once
V gene: TRBV18
D gene: -

CDR3 protein: CASSQTGTGNQPQHF
CDR3 DNA: TGCGCCAGCAGCCAGACCGGGACAGGGAATCAGCCCCAGCATTTT
J gene: TRBJ1-5
clone size: -
V gene: TRBV5-1
D gene: TRBD1

CDR3 protein: CASSQSTSNEKLFF
CDR3 DNA: TGCGCCAGCAGCCAAAGCACCAGTAATGAAAAACTGTTTTTT
J gene: TRBJ1-4
clone size: -
V gene: TRBV4-1
D gene: -

CDR3 protein: CASSPAGSAGGLHGYTF
CDR3 DNA: TGTGCCAGCAGCCCCGCCGGGTCGGCAGGGGGGCTCCATGGCTACACCTTC
J gene: TRBJ1-2
clone size: -
V gene: TRBV11-2
D gene: TRBD1

CDR3 protein: CASSQEGTENSPLHF
CDR3 DNA: TGTGCCAGCAGCCAAGAGGGAACAGAGAATTCACCCCTCCACTTT
J gene: TRBJ1-6
clone size: -
V gene: TRBV4-2
D gene: -

CDR3 protein: CASSFGTEETQYF
CDR3 DNA: TGTGCCAGCAGCTTTGGGACAGAAGAGACCCAGTACTTC
J gene: TRBJ2-5
clone size: -
V gene: TRBV11-2
D gene: TRBD1

CDR3 protein: CASSLDPGGEQYF
CDR3 DNA: TGTGCCAGCAGCTTAGATCCGGGGGGAGAGCAGTACTTC
J gene: TRBJ2-7
clone size: many
V gene: TRBV11-2
D gene: TRBD2

CDR3 protein: CASSQSAGSYEQYF
CDR3 DNA: TGTGCCAGCAGCCAATCGGCAGGCTCCTACGAGCAGTACTTC
J gene: TRBJ2-7
clone size: -
V gene: TRBV16
D gene: -

CDR3 protein: CASSLGTDRLSYNEQFF
CDR3 DNA: TGTGCCAGCAGCTTAGGGACTGATAGACTCTCCTACAATGAGCAGTTCTTC
J gene: TRBJ2-1
clone size: once
V gene: TRBV5-4
D gene: -

CDR3 protein: CASSDRQPYEQYF
CDR3 DNA: TGTGCCAGCAGTGACAGGCAGCCCTACGAGCAGTACTTC
J gene: TRBJ2-7
clone size: -
V gene: TRBV2
D gene: -

CDR3 protein: CASSLATGYGYGYTF
CDR3 DNA: TGTGCCAGCAGCTTAGCGACAGGGTACGGCTATGGCTACACCTTC
J gene: TRBJ1-2
clone size: -
V gene: TRBV7-9
D gene: TRBD1

CDR3 protein: CASSSSFPGARGYTF
CDR3 DNA: TGTGCCAGCAGCTCCTCATTCCCGGGGGCGCGGGGCTACACCTTC
J gene: TRBJ1-2
clone size: -
V gene: TRBV7-9
D gene: -

CDR3 protein: CASRPGTAAIPSTDTQYF
CDR3 DNA: TGTGCCAGCAGACCCGGGACAGCCGCTATTCCTAGCACAGATACGCAGTATTTT
J gene: TRBJ2-3
clone size: -
V gene: TRBV27
D gene: TRBD1

CDR3 protein: CASSFLHDTEAFF
CDR3 DNA: TGTGCCAGCAGCTTCCTACACGACACTGAAGCTTTCTTT
J gene: TRBJ1-1
clone size: few
V gene: TRBV5-4
D gene: -

CDR3 protein: CASSDGTGGADTQYF
CDR3 DNA: TGTGCCAGCAGTGATGGGACAGGGGGCGCAGATACGCAGTATTTT
J gene: TRBJ2-3
clone size: -
V gene: TRBV6-1
D gene: TRBD1

CDR3 protein: CASSSGGNTIYF
CDR3 DNA: TGTGCCAGCAGCTCGGGGGGAAACACCATATATTTT
J gene: TRBJ1-3
clone size: -
V gene: TRBV5-4
D gene: -

CDR3 protein: CASAAYNNPYGYTF
CDR3 DNA: TGTGCCAGTGCTGCTTATAACAATCCCTATGGCTACACCTTC
J gene: TRBJ1-2
clone size: -
V gene: TRBV19
D gene: -

CDR3 protein: CSVAWMGTGSYGYTF
CDR3 DNA: TGCAGCGTTGCATGGATGGGGACAGGGTCATATGGCTACACCTTC
J gene: TRBJ1-2
clone size: once
V gene: TRBV29-1
D gene: TRBD1

CDR3 protein: CATSRDIGQMGGYTF
CDR3 DNA: TGTGCCACCAGCAGAGATATCGGCCAGATGGGTGGCTACACCTTC
J gene: TRBJ1-2
clone size: -
V gene: TRBV15
D gene: -

CDR3 protein: CASSTQTGDGSPLHF
CDR3 DNA: TGTGCCAGTAGTACCCAAACAGGGGACGGTTCACCCCTCCACTTT
J gene: TRBJ1-6
clone size: -
V gene: TRBV19
D gene: TRBD1

CDR3 protein: CASKALTPPVEQYF
CDR3 DNA: TGTGCCAGCAAGGCACTTACCCCTCCGGTCGAGCAGTACTTC
J gene: TRBJ2-7
clone size: -
V gene: TRBV6-1
D gene: -

CDR3 protein: CASSSSPTSPQWETQYF
CDR3 DNA: TGTGCCAGCAGCTCAAGTCCGACCTCTCCCCAGTGGGAGACCCAGTACTTC
J gene: TRBJ2-5
clone size: -
V gene: TRBV7-9
D gene: -

CDR3 protein: CSVYVGGGTGELFF
CDR3 DNA: TGCAGCGTTTATGTCGGGGGCGGCACCGGGGAGCTGTTTTTT
J gene: TRBJ2-2
clone size: -
V gene: TRBV29-1
D gene: -

CDR3 protein: CASRLRTSGLSTDTQYF
CDR3 DNA: TGTGCCAGCCGCCTTCGGACTAGCGGGCTGAGCACAGATACGCAGTATTTT
J gene: TRBJ2-3
clone size: -
V gene: TRBV5-4
D gene: TRBD2

CDR3 protein: CASSIREGALTNYGYTF
CDR3 DNA: TGTGCCAGTAGTATAAGAGAGGGGGCCCTTACTAACTATGGCTACACCTTC
J gene: TRBJ1-2
clone size: -
V gene: TRBV19
D gene: TRBD1

CDR3 protein: CASSLDGAAGYGYTF
CDR3 DNA: TGTGCCAGCAGCTTAGACGGGGCCGCAGGCTATGGCTACACCTTC
J gene: TRBJ1-2
clone size: -
V gene: TRBV11-2
D gene: -

CDR3 protein: CASSPDIGYEQYF
CDR3 DNA: TGTGCCAGCAGCCCGGACATCGGCTACGAGCAGTACTTC
J gene: TRBJ2-7
clone size: few
V gene: TRBV11-2
D gene: -

CDR3 protein: CASSPREEVGSPLHF
CDR3 DNA: TGTGCCAGCTCACCACGAGAAGAAGTAGGTTCACCCCTCCACTTT
J gene: TRBJ1-6
clone size: many
V gene: TRBV18
D gene: -

CDR3 protein: CASSALAGAPHGYTF
CDR3 DNA: TGTGCCAGTAGTGCCCTGGCGGGGGCGCCCCATGGCTACACCTTC
J gene: TRBJ1-2
clone size: few
V gene: TRBV19
D gene: -

CDR3 protein: CASSGSRDRGRTEAFF
CDR3 DNA: TGTGCCAGCTCCGGGTCGCGGGACAGGGGGAGAACTGAAGCTTTCTTT
J gene: TRBJ1-1
clone size: once
V gene: TRBV2
D gene: TRBD1

CDR3 protein: CASGDRNRADTQYF
CDR3 DNA: TGCGCCAGCGGGGACAGGAACCGCGCAGATACGCAGTATTTT
J gene: TRBJ2-3
clone size: -
V gene: TRBV10-1
D gene: TRBD1

CDR3 protein: CASSLGGTDTQYF
CDR3 DNA: TGCGCCAGCAGCTTGGGGGGCACAGATACGCAGTATTTT
J gene: TRBJ2-3
clone size: -
V gene: TRBV5-1
D gene: -

CDR3 protein: CASTVSADGEKLFF
CDR3 DNA: TGTGCCAGCACCGTTTCGGCGGATGGTGAAAAACTGTTTTTT
J gene: TRBJ1-4
clone size: -
V gene: TRBV11-2
D gene: -

CDR3 protein: CATSRDRGPADTQYF
CDR3 DNA: TGTGCCACCAGCAGGGACAGGGGCCCGGCAGATACGCAGTATTTT
J gene: TRBJ2-3
clone size: -
V gene: TRBV15
D gene: TRBD1

CDR3 protein: CAWSVGQGGSEAFF
CDR3 DNA: TGTGCCTGGAGTGTCGGACAGGGAGGCAGTGAAGCTTTCTTT
J gene: TRBJ1-1
clone size: -
V gene: TRBV30
D gene: TRBD1

CDR3 protein: CASSQGTAGADTQYF
CDR3 DNA: TGTGCCAGCAGCCAAGGGACCGCGGGAGCAGATACGCAGTATTTT
J gene: TRBJ2-3
clone size: many
V gene: TRBV5-4
D gene: TRBD2

CDR3 protein: CASSLLRSATEAFF
CDR3 DNA: TGTGCCAGCAGCTTACTTCGGTCTGCCACTGAAGCTTTCTTT
J gene: TRBJ1-1
clone size: -
V gene: TRBV7-9
D gene: -

CDR3 protein: CASSPPAGARASGNTIYF
CDR3 DNA: TGTGCCAGCTCACCACCGGCGGGGGCCCGCGCCTCTGGAAACACCATATATTTT
J gene: TRBJ1-3
clone size: -
V gene: TRBV18
D gene: -

CDR3 protein: CASSFPTSEKLFF
CDR3 DNA: TGCGCCAGCAGCTTTCCCACCTCAGAAAAACTGTTTTTT
J gene: TRBJ1-4
clone size: -
V gene: TRBV5-1
D gene: -

CDR3 protein: CASSLGQGRNTIYF
CDR3 DNA: TGTGCCAGCAGCTTAGGACAGGGGAGAAACACCATATATTTT
J gene: TRBJ1-3
clone size: -
V gene: TRBV7-8
D gene: TRBD1

CDR3 protein: CASTGSSYNSPLHF
CDR3 DNA: TGCGCCAGTACAGGGAGCTCCTATAATTCACCCCTCCACTTT
J gene: TRBJ1-6
clone size: -
V gene: TRBV10-2
D gene: -

CDR3 protein: CASSLSAPGGHEQFF
CDR3 DNA: TGTGCCAGCAGCTTGTCGGCGCCGGGAGGTCATGAGCAGTTCTTC
J gene: TRBJ2-1
clone size: -
V gene: TRBV5-6
D gene: TRBD2

CDR3 protein: CASSLGGGRNTEAFF
CDR3 DNA: TGTGCCAGCAGCTTAGGAGGGGGCCGGAACACTGAAGCTTTCTTT
J gene: TRBJ1-1
clone size: -
V gene: TRBV7-9
D gene: TRBD1

CDR3 protein: CASSQGVGTGELFF
CDR3 DNA: TGTGCCAGCAGCCAGGGGGTGGGGACCGGGGAGCTGTTTTTT
J gene: TRBJ2-2
clone size: -
V gene: TRBV11-2
D gene: TRBD1

CDR3 protein: CASSRGTGGSRQPQHF
CDR3 DNA: TGTGCCAGCAGCCGAGGGACAGGGGGCTCGCGACAGCCCCAGCATTTT
J gene: TRBJ1-5
clone size: -
V gene: TRBV5-6
D gene: TRBD1

CDR3 protein: CASSLAGSALSPLHF
CDR3 DNA: TGTGCCAGCAGTTTAGCAGGGTCTGCACTTTCACCCCTCCACTTT
J gene: TRBJ1-6
clone size: -
V gene: TRBV27
D gene: -

CDR3 protein: CASRSRSTGELFF
CDR3 DNA: TGCGCCAGCAGATCTAGGAGCACCGGGGAGCTGTTTTTT
J gene: TRBJ2-2
clone size: -
V gene: TRBV5-1
D gene: -

CDR3 protein: CASSLGRSPYNSPLHF
CDR3 DNA: TGTGCCAGCAGCTTGGGACGCAGTCCCTATAATTCACCCCTCCACTTT
J gene: TRBJ1-6
clone size: -
V gene: TRBV7-9
D gene: -

CDR3 protein: CASSLAVTGSGYTF
CDR3 DNA: TGTGCCAGCAGCTTAGCCGTAACAGGGAGTGGCTACACCTTC
J gene: TRBJ1-2
clone size: -
V gene: TRBV11-2
D gene: -

CDR3 protein: CASSISAGPLDEQYF
CDR3 DNA: TGTGCCAGTAGTATCTCGGCAGGCCCTCTGGACGAGCAGTACTTC
J gene: TRBJ2-7
clone size: once
V gene: TRBV19
D gene: -